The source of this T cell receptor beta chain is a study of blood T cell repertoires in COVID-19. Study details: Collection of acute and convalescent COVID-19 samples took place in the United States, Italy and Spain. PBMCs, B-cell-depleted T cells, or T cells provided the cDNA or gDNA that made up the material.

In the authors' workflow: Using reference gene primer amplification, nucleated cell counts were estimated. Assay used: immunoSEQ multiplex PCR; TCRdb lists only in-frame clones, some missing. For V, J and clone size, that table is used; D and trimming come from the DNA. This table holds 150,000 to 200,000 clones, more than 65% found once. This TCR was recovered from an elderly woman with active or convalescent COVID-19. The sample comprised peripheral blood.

The DNA of the CDR3 is TGTGCCAGCAGCCCCTACAACGGGGACTGGGTGGAAAAACTGTTTTTT. It encodes CASSPYNGDWVEKLFF. V usage is TRBV3-1 (or the pseudogene TRBV3-2) and J usage is TRBJ1-4, with a weak D call TRBD1 (5 bases). Deletions cut 4 bases from V and 8 bases from J, with 20 bases between. This CDR3 spans 16 amino acids. Germline CDR1 LGHDT, CDR2 YNNKEL (reference sequence).